These T cell receptor beta chains were read from a single sample in a study of cytomegalovirus exposure and HLA in healthy donors. Data came from immunoSEQ multiplex PCR; TCRdb stores just in-frame clones and leaves some out. The table has about 79,000 clones, under 70% seen once. Sequenced input: PBMCs. These receptor sequences come from a woman aged 45-65 years in good health and CMV-seropositive. Each CDR3 is given with its conserved first and last residue. D genes are given only for firm matches. Clone size is stated in some rows and not others, as once, few, many or a class when expanded.

D gene	J gene	clone size	V gene	CDR3 protein	CDR3 DNA
NA	TRBJ2-7	NA	TRBV6-5	CASSHDRAGGEQYF	TGTGCCAGCAGTCACGACAGGGCGGGGGGCGAGCAGTACTTC
NA	TRBJ1-4	NA	TRBV5-4	CASSFEMAGSATNEKLFF	TGTGCCAGCAGCTTCGAGATGGCAGGATCTGCAACTAATGAAAAACTGTTTTTT
TRBD2	TRBJ2-5	NA	TRBV5-4	CASSLAGTSGLWGETQYF	TGTGCCAGCAGCTTGGCCGGGACTAGCGGCCTATGGGGAGAGACCCAGTACTTC
NA	TRBJ2-3	NA	TRBV7-9	CASSLWLARWSFRTDTQYF	TGTGCCAGCAGCTTATGGCTTGCCAGGTGGTCATTTCGCACAGATACGCAGTATTTT
TRBD1	TRBJ1-2	NA	TRBV6-1	CASSESGGDLGGYTF	TGTGCCAGCAGTGAATCAGGGGGCGATCTGGGTGGCTACACCTTC
NA	TRBJ2-1	NA	TRBV5-1	CASYPPTGNEQFF	TGCGCCAGCTATCCCCCTACGGGCAATGAGCAGTTCTTC
NA	TRBJ1-1	NA	TRBV9	CASSASRGMNTEAFF	TGTGCCAGCAGCGCTTCCAGGGGTATGAACACTGAAGCTTTCTTT
NA	TRBJ1-1	NA	TRBV4-1	CASSQDRRDNTEAFF	TGCGCCAGCAGCCAAGATAGGAGGGACAACACTGAAGCTTTCTTT
NA	TRBJ1-1	NA	TRBV6-5	CASSLDRRTFF	TGTGCCAGCAGCCTAGACAGGAGAACTTTCTTT
NA	TRBJ1-5	NA	TRBV27	CASSELGDQPQHF	TGTGCCAGCAGTGAGTTGGGAGATCAGCCCCAGCATTTT
NA	TRBJ2-2	NA	TRBV27	CASSLITGGGGELFF	TGTGCCAGCAGCCTTATCACAGGGGGGGGCGGGGAGCTGTTTTTT
TRBD1	TRBJ2-2	NA	TRBV18	CASSPGTESNTGELFF	TGTGCCAGCTCACCCGGGACAGAATCGAACACCGGGGAGCTGTTTTTT
NA	TRBJ2-5	NA	TRBV2	CASDQGLETQYF	TGTGCCAGCGACCAGGGTTTGGAGACCCAGTACTTC
NA	TRBJ1-2	NA	TRBV27	CASSFRTEGSGYTF	TGTGCCAGCAGTTTTCGGACAGAGGGGTCCGGCTACACCTTC
TRBD2	TRBJ2-7	once	TRBV27	CASSLRQGGTYEQYF	TGTGCCAGCAGTTTAAGGCAGGGAGGGACCTACGAGCAGTACTTC
NA	TRBJ1-2	once	TRBV7-2	CASSLSDRLNYGYTF	TGTGCCAGCAGCTTAAGTGACAGACTTAACTATGGCTACACCTTC
TRBD1	TRBJ2-5	NA	TRBV6-5	CASSVTGEGTQYF	TGTGCCAGCAGTGTAACAGGGGAAGGGACCCAGTACTTC
TRBD1	TRBJ1-2	NA	TRBV6-5	CASSYRSYRGNYGYTF	TGTGCCAGCAGTTACCGTTCCTACAGGGGTAACTATGGCTACACCTTC
TRBD1	TRBJ2-7	NA	TRBV6-1	CASSPTGGAFYEQYF	TGTGCCAGCAGCCCAACAGGGGGCGCCTTCTACGAGCAGTACTTC
NA	TRBJ2-4	NA	TRBV5-5	CASSPEAGGYF	TGTGCCAGCAGTCCGGAGGCAGGTGGGTACTTC
NA	TRBJ1-2	NA	TRBV9	CASSVGVGVGYTF	TGTGCCAGCAGCGTAGGAGTCGGGGTTGGCTACACCTTC
TRBD1	TRBJ2-2	once	TRBV11-3	CASSLGQGTGELFF	TGTGCCAGCAGCTTAGGACAGGGGACCGGGGAGCTGTTTTTT
NA	TRBJ2-5	NA	TRBV5-1	CASSLLASGEETQYF	TGCGCCAGCAGCTTACTAGCCTCGGGAGAAGAGACCCAGTACTTC
NA	TRBJ2-7	once	TRBV6-1	CASSEFQIWRSINYEQYF	TGTGCCAGCAGTGAGTTCCAGATCTGGAGGAGCATAAACTACGAGCAGTACTTC
TRBD1	TRBJ1-3	NA	TRBV19	CASSILLGRGQGNTIYF	TGTGCCAGTAGTATACTGCTGGGCAGGGGGCAGGGAAACACCATATATTTT
NA	TRBJ1-1	NA	TRBV5-4	CASTTGGNTEAFF	TGTGCCAGCACTACGGGAGGGAACACTGAAGCTTTCTTT
NA	TRBJ1-2	NA	TRBV5-1	CASSPGGAAVDGYTF	TGCGCCAGCAGCCCGGGGGGGGCGGCGGTCGATGGCTACACCTTC
TRBD1	TRBJ1-5	few	TRBV2	CASHGTGNQPQHF	TGTGCCAGCCACGGGACAGGCAATCAGCCCCAGCATTTT
TRBD2	TRBJ2-3	NA	TRBV5-4	CACWTSGGDTQYF	TGTGCCTGCTGGACTAGCGGGGGGGATACGCAGTATTTT
NA	TRBJ2-2	NA	TRBV5-1	CASSFEARGRDTGELFF	TGCGCCAGCAGCTTTGAAGCGCGGGGAAGGGACACCGGGGAGCTGTTTTTT
NA	TRBJ2-7	NA	TRBV5-1	CASSYRTGDYEQYF	TGCGCCAGCAGCTACCGGACGGGGGACTACGAGCAGTACTTC
NA	TRBJ1-1	NA	TRBV11-2	CASSLQRNSPEAFF	TGTGCCAGCAGCTTACAGAGGAACTCTCCTGAAGCTTTCTTT
NA	TRBJ2-5	few	TRBV7-9	CASSLAGGQETQYF	TGTGCCAGCAGCTTAGCAGGGGGACAAGAGACCCAGTACTTC
TRBD1	TRBJ2-5	NA	TRBV14	CASSQGYRGREETQYF	TGTGCCAGCAGCCAAGGTTACAGGGGTAGAGAGGAGACCCAGTACTTC
NA	TRBJ1-2	NA	TRBV9	CASSVDGAGGYTF	TGTGCCAGCAGCGTAGACGGGGCGGGGGGCTACACCTTC
TRBD1	TRBJ2-2	NA	TRBV2	CASNFDRGPTGELFF	TGTGCCAGCAACTTTGACAGGGGGCCCACCGGGGAGCTGTTTTTT
NA	TRBJ1-5	NA	TRBV4-1	CASSQEGGQPQHF	TGCGCCAGCAGCCAAGAAGGGGGTCAGCCCCAGCATTTT